The rows below give T cell receptor beta chains drawn from one sample of a study of cytomegalovirus exposure and HLA in healthy donors. Sequencing used immunoSEQ multiplex PCR; TCRdb keeps in-frame clones, though not all of them. The data hold 110,000 to 150,000 clones, with about 75% observed a single time. Material: PBMCs. The source is a man aged 55 to 70 in good health and CMV-seronegative. The conserved cysteine and the conserved F or W are not part of the CDR3 here. D genes are given only for firm matches.

TRBV12-1	TRBJ2-5	-	ANPFRVRRETQETQY
TRBV25-1	TRBJ2-2	TRBD1	ASSETQGHTGELF
TRBV6-6	TRBJ2-3	-	ASSHSGESTDTQY
TRBV18	TRBJ1-6	-	ASSPPFEDSPLH
TRBV29-1	TRBJ1-4	TRBD1	SVETGSDEKLF
TRBV27	TRBJ2-3	-	ASSLKGITGTRTDTQY
TRBV9	TRBJ1-4	-	ASSVEPRDEKLF
TRBV2	TRBJ2-1	TRBD2	ASSYLAGGYNEQF
TRBV19	TRBJ2-7	TRBD1	ASSIQGVYEQY
TRBV28	TRBJ2-7	-	ASSNNEVRSYEQY
TRBV5-1	TRBJ2-7	TRBD1	ASSPRDSSYEQY
TRBV9	TRBJ2-1	TRBD2	ASSAGTSGSTSSYNEQF
TRBV6-1	TRBJ1-2	-	ASSVWGRASNYGYT
TRBV7-6	TRBJ1-4	-	ASSLNGGLPPEKLF